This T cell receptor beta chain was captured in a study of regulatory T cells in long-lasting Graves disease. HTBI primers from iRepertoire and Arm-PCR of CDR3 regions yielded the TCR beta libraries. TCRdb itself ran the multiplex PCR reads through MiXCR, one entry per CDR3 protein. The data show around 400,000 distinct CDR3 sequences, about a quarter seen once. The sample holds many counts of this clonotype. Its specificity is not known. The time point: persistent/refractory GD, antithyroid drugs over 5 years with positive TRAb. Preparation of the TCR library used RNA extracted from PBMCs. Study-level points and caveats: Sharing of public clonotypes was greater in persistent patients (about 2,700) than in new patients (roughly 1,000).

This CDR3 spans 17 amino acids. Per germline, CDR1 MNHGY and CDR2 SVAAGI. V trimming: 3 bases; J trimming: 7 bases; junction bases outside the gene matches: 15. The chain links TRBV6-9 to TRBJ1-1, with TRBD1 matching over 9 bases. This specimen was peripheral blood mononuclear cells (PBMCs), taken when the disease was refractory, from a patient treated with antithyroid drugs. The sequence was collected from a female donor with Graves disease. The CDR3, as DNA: TGTGCCAGCAGTTACAGGCGCGGACAGGGGTTTTGGGGTGAAGCTTTCTTT. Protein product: CASSYRRGQGFWGEAFF.